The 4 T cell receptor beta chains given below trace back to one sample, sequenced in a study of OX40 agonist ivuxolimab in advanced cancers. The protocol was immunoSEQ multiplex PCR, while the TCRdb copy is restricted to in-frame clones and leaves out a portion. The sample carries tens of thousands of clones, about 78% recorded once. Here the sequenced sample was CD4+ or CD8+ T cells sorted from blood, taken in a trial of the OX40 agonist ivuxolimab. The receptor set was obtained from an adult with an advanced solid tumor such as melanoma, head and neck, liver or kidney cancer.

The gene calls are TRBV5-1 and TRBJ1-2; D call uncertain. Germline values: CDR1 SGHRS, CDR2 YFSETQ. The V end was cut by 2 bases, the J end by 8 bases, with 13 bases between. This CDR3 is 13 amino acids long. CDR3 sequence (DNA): TGCGCCAGCAGCTTCGACCAGAGCAGCGGCTACACCTTC. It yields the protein CASSFDQSSGYTF.

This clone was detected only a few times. The CDR3 loop is CASSDLDRNTEAFF. CDR3 bases: TGTGCCAGCAGTGACCTCGACAGGAACACTGAAGCTTTCTTT. J is TRBJ1-1 and V is TRBV25-1, with D perhaps matching TRBD1 (5 bases). The CDR3 is 14 residues long. Germline V lookup: CDR1 MGHDK, CDR2 SYGVNS. Trimming cost V 3 bases and J 1 base, with 9 bases left between them.

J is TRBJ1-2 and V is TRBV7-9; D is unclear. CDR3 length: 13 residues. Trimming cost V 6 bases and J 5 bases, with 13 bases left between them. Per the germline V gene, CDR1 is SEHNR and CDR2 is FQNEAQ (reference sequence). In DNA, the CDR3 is TGTGCCAGCAGTCGCGTCGTCGGATATGGCTACACCTTC. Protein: CASSRVVGYGYTF.

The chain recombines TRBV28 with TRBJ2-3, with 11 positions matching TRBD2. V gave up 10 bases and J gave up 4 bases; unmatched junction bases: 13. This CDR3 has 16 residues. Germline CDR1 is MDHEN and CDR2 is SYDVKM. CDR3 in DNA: TGTGCCACCCTAACTCGGAATAGCGGGAGGGCAGATACGCAGTATTTT. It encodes CATLTRNSGRADTQYF.